This T cell receptor (beta chain) appears in the sequencing data of a study of regulatory T cells in long-lasting Graves disease. Assembly of TCR beta libraries relied on iRepertoire HTBI primers together with Arm-PCR of CDR3 regions. TCRdb re-called the multiplex PCR reads through MiXCR, storing one row per CDR3 protein. The table includes 300,000 or so distinct CDR3 sequences, 15% to 20% detected once. Time point given: persistent/refractory GD, antithyroid drugs over 5 years with positive TRAb. Construction of the TCR library relied on RNA isolated from PBMCs. Notes on this clonotype: Antigen: not known.

Study-wide results and caveats: New patients shared some 890 public clonotypes, fewer than the approximately 2,700 shared by persistent patients.

Germline CDR1 and CDR2: MGHRA and YSYEKL. The CDR3 spans 14 residues. Trimming shortened V by 1 base and J by 7 bases, and 10 bases separated the two germline ends. This TCR was recovered from a female donor with Graves disease. V is TRBV4-1 and J is TRBJ1-4; tentatively, D is TRBD1 (5 bases). The sequencing used peripheral blood mononuclear cells (PBMCs), collected when the disease was refractory, from a patient treated with antithyroid drugs. The CDR3 spells CASSQVGHGEKLFF. DNA of the CDR3: TGCGCCAGCAGCCAAGTTGGACACGGTGAAAAACTGTTTTTT.